A selection of T cell receptor beta chains follows, all from one sample in a study of molecular identifiers for immune sequencing clone quantification. TCRdb independently ran MiXCR on the PCR reads; one entry per CDR3 protein. Altogether approximately 320,000 distinct CDR3 sequences are present, roughly a quarter being singletons, with the ten largest covering around 0.74%. Sample: naive CD8+ T cells from blood, with Jurkat cell RNA spiked in. All receptors derive from a human donor in good health. Some libraries in this study had Jurkat cell RNA spiked in. CDR3s include the opening cysteine and the closing phenylalanine or tryptophan. The order of the fields is D gene, J gene, V gene, clone size, CDR3 DNA, CDR3 protein. D genes are given only for firm matches. Where a row states a size, it is once, few, many or the class of an expanded clone; other rows omit it.

d_gene: TRBD2; j_gene: TRBJ2-3; v_gene: TRBV27; abundance: once; CDR3nt: TGTGCCAGCAGTTTTATAGCGGGAGTAAGCACAGATACGCAGTATTTT; CDR3aa: CASSFIAGVSTDTQYF
d_gene: TRBD1; j_gene: TRBJ2-1; v_gene: TRBV29-1; abundance: many; CDR3nt: TGCAGCGTTGACGGACAGGGGGGGAATGAGCAGTTCTTC; CDR3aa: CSVDGQGGNEQFF
d_gene: NA; j_gene: TRBJ2-3; v_gene: TRBV7-9; abundance: many; CDR3nt: TGTGCCAGCGCCCTGGGGGCGGATACGCAGTATTTT; CDR3aa: CASALGADTQYF
d_gene: NA; j_gene: TRBJ1-4; v_gene: TRBV7-2; abundance: NA; CDR3nt: TGTGCCAGCAGCGTATCAGCGGTCGGGGGGGAAAAACTGTTTTTT; CDR3aa: CASSVSAVGGEKLFF
d_gene: TRBD2; j_gene: TRBJ2-1; v_gene: TRBV14; abundance: NA; CDR3nt: TGTGCCAGCAGCCAAGATAAGACTAGCGGGGGGGTCCACAATGAGCCGTTCTTC; CDR3aa: CASSQDKTSGGVHNEPFF
d_gene: TRBD2; j_gene: TRBJ2-7; v_gene: TRBV14; abundance: NA; CDR3nt: TGTGCTGGCAGCCAGCTAGCGGAGAACTACGAGCAGTACTTC; CDR3aa: CAGSQLAENYEQYF
d_gene: TRBD2; j_gene: TRBJ2-2; v_gene: TRBV4-3; abundance: few; CDR3nt: TGCGCCAGCAGCCCGTGGACTAGCGGGATCTCCGGGGAGCTGTTTTTT; CDR3aa: CASSPWTSGISGELFF
d_gene: NA; j_gene: TRBJ2-2; v_gene: TRBV6-1; abundance: few; CDR3nt: TGTGCCAGCAGCCCCTGGGGAGGTGAGGCCGGGGAGCTGTTTTTT; CDR3aa: CASSPWGGEAGELFF
d_gene: NA; j_gene: TRBJ2-5; v_gene: TRBV19; abundance: NA; CDR3nt: TGTGCCAGTAGTATTGGGACTCGGGGTCGAGAGACCCAGTACTTC; CDR3aa: CASSIGTRGRETQYF
d_gene: NA; j_gene: TRBJ2-3; v_gene: TRBV27; abundance: few; CDR3nt: TGTGCCAGCACCTCCTCTCCGGTTGGCACAGATACGCAGTATTTT; CDR3aa: CASTSSPVGTDTQYF
d_gene: TRBD2; j_gene: TRBJ2-5; v_gene: TRBV2; abundance: many; CDR3nt: TGTGCCAGCAGAACCGGGACTAACCAAGAGACCCAGTACTTC; CDR3aa: CASRTGTNQETQYF
d_gene: NA; j_gene: TRBJ2-7; v_gene: TRBV29-1; abundance: few; CDR3nt: TGCAGCGTTGGGGTGGGGACCCTAAACACCTACTCCTACGAGCAGTACTTC; CDR3aa: CSVGVGTLNTYSYEQYF
d_gene: TRBD1; j_gene: TRBJ2-7; v_gene: TRBV7-9; abundance: NA; CDR3nt: TGTGCCAGCAGCTTCCGGGACAGGGGGCTCTACGAGCAGTACTTC; CDR3aa: CASSFRDRGLYEQYF
d_gene: NA; j_gene: TRBJ2-2; v_gene: TRBV7-6; abundance: many; CDR3nt: TGTGCCAGCAGCTTAGCTGGGGGGGAGCTGTTTTTT; CDR3aa: CASSLAGGELFF
d_gene: NA; j_gene: TRBJ2-2; v_gene: TRBV5-1; abundance: many; CDR3nt: TGCGCCAGCAGCGCCCCCCCCGGTGCCGGGGAGCTGTTTTTT; CDR3aa: CASSAPPGAGELFF
d_gene: TRBD1; j_gene: TRBJ2-7; v_gene: TRBV11-2; abundance: few; CDR3nt: TGTGCCAGCAGCCCCCGGGACAGGAGCTCCTACGAGCAGTACTTC; CDR3aa: CASSPRDRSSYEQYF
d_gene: TRBD2; j_gene: TRBJ2-1; v_gene: TRBV28; abundance: many; CDR3nt: TGTGCCAGCAGTCCCCATTATGCGGGAGGACCCCACAATGAGCAGTTCTTC; CDR3aa: CASSPHYAGGPHNEQFF
d_gene: NA; j_gene: TRBJ1-4; v_gene: TRBV7-4; abundance: few; CDR3nt: TGTGCCAGCACCCCGGTACTGTTTTTT; CDR3aa: CASTPVLFF
d_gene: NA; j_gene: TRBJ2-3; v_gene: TRBV6-2/TRBV6-3; abundance: NA; CDR3nt: TGTGCCAGCAGGACCCGGACGGGAGATACGCAGTATTTT; CDR3aa: CASRTRTGDTQYF
d_gene: NA; j_gene: TRBJ1-6; v_gene: TRBV4-1; abundance: NA; CDR3nt: TGCGCCAGCACCGAGGGCCAGGGAAGTTCACCCCTCCACTTT; CDR3aa: CASTEGQGSSPLHF